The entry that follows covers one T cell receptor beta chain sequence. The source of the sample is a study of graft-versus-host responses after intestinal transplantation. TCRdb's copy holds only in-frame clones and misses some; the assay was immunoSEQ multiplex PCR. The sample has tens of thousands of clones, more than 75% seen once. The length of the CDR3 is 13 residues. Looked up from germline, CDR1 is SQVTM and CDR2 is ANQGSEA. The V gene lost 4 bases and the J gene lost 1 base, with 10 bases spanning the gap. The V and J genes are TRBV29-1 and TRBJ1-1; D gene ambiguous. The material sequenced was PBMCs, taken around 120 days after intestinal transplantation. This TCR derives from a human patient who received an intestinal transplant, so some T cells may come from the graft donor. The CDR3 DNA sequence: TGCAGCGTTGCCTGGGTCACGAACACTGAAGCTTTCTTT. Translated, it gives CSVAWVTNTEAFF.